The entry below gives a single TCR beta chain sequence along with its context. The antigen is unknown. The assay used deep level. Generated by immunoSEQ multiplex PCR, the TCRdb table keeps only in-frame clones and is missing some. In the table there are about 580,000 clones, roughly 98% of which are singletons. The data belong to a study of shared clonotypes between healthy human individuals. Study at large: The donors, two women and a few men, were aged 18 to 49. Whole-study findings and limits: It was only blood that was sampled, and tissue repertoires likely differ.

Germline V gene sequence: CDR1 SEHNR, CDR2 FQNEAQ (reference sequence). The CDR3 totals 14 residues. V gave up 4 bases and J gave up 2 bases, with 11 bases separating them. Naive-designated CD8 cells lacked CD45RO, were positively enriched for CCR7, and omitted terminally differentiated effector memory CD45RA+ cells. The sequencing sample was made of naive CD8+ T cells sorted from blood. This chain joins TRBV7-9 and TRBJ2-5, with D possibly matching TRBD1 (6 bases). The clonotype originates from a man younger than 45 in good health. The CDR3 nucleotides read TGTGCCAGCAGCTCGCCAGGGGTTCAAGAGACCCAGTACTTC. Translated: CASSSPGVQETQYF. Full variable domain (remainder filled in from reference TRBV7-9 and TRBJ2-5): DTGVSQNPRHKITKRGQNVTFRCDPISEHNRLYWYRQTLGQGPEFLTYFQNEAQLEKSRLLSDRFSAERPKGSFSTLEIQRTEQGDSAMYLCASSSPGVQETQYFGPGTRLLVL.